This T cell receptor beta chain was recovered during a study of blood T cell repertoires in COVID-19. The overall study: Sources were T cells, B-cell-depleted T cells, or PBMCs; the material itself was cDNA or gDNA.

In the authors' workflow: The authors estimated nucleated cell counts from reference gene primer amplification. Produced via immunoSEQ multiplex PCR; TCRdb's table is partial and in-frame only. Clonal size and the V and J genes are those of that table, whereas D and trimming came from the DNA. The sample contains 85,000 to 130,000 clones, 70% to 90% of which appear only once. The study assigned cohorts using participant-reported clinical history. Germline values: CDR1 SEHNR, CDR2 FQNEAQ (reference sequence). The CDR3 has 13 residues. Between the trimmed V and J ends, which lost 1 base and 8 bases, there was a span of 11 bases.

The chain combines TRBV7-9 with TRBJ1-1; no definite D call. Material: PBMCs or T cells enriched from blood (not recorded which). The TCR originated in a woman in her fifties or sixties who had recovered from COVID-19. The CDR3, as DNA: TGTGCCAGCAGCTTAGAGCTGCTCCGGGAAGCTTTCTTT. Amino acid sequence: CASSLELLREAFF.